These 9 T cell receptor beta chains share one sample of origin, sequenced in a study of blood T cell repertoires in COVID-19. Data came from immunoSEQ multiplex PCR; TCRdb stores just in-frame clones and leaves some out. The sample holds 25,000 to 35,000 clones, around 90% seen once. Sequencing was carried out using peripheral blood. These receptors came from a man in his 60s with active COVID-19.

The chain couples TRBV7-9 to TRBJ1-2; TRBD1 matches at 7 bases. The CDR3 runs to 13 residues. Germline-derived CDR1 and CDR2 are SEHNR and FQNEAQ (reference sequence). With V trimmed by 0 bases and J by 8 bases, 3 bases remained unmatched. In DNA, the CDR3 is TGTGCCAGCAGCTTAGCACAGGGGTGGGGCTACACCTTC. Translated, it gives CASSLAQGWGYTF.

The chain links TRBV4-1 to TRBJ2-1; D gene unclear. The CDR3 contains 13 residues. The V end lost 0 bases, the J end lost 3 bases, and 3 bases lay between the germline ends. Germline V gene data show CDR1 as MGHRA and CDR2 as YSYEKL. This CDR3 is CASSQDYYNEQFF. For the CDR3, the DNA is TGCGCCAGCAGCCAAGACTACTACAATGAGCAGTTCTTC.

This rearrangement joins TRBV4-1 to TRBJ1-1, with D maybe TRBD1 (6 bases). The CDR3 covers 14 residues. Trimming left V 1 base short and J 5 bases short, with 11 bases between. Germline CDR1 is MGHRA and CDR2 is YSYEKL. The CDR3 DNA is TGCGCCAGCAGCCAAGGTTTAGGGGGAACTGAAGCTTTCTTT. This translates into CASSQGLGGTEAFF.

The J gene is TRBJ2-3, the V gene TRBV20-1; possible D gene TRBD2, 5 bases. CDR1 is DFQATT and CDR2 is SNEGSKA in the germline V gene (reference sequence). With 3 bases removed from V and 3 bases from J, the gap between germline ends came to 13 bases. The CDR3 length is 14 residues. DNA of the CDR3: TGCAGTGCTAGTGGCCTAGCAGTGACAGATACGCAGTATTTT. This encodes CSASGLAVTDTQYF.

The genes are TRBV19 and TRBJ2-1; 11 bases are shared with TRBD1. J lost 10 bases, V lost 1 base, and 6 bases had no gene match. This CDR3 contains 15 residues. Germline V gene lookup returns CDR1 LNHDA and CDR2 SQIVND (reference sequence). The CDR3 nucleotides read TGTGCCAGTAGTATAGGGACAGGGGGCGGAGTGGAGCAGTTCTTC. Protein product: CASSIGTGGGVEQFF.

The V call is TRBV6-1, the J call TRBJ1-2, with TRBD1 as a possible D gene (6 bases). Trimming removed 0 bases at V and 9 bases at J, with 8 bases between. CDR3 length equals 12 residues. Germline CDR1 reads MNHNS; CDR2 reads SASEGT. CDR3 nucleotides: TGTGCCAGCAGTGAAGCTACAGGGAGCTACACCTTC. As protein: CASSEATGSYTF.

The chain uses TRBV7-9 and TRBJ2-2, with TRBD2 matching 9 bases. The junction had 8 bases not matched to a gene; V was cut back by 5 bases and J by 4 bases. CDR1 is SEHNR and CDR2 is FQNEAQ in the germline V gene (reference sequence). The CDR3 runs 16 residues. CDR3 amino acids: CASSAQLAGSTGELFF. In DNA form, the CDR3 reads TGTGCCAGCAGCGCACAGCTAGCGGGGAGCACCGGGGAGCTGTTTTTT. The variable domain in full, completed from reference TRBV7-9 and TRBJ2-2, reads DTGVSQNPRHKITKRGQNVTFRCDPISEHNRLYWYRQTLGQGPEFLTYFQNEAQLEKSRLLSDRFSAERPKGSFSTLEIQRTEQGDSAMYLCASSAQLAGSTGELFFGEGSRLTVL.

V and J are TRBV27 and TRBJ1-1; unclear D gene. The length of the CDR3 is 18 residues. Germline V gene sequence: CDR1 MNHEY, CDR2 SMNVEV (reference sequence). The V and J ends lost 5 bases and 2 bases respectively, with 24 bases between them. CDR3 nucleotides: TGTGCCAGCAGTCCCCGACTTCTCCCACCCCCCCGTAACACTGAAGCTTTCTTT. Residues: CASSPRLLPPPRNTEAFF.

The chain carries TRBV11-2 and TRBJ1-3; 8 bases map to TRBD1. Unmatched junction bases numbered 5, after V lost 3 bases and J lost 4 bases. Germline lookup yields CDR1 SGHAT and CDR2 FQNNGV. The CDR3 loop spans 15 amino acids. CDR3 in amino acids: CASSFRGLDGNTIYF. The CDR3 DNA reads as TGTGCCAGCAGCTTCAGGGGGCTCGACGGAAACACCATATATTTT.